The 15 T cell receptor beta chains reported below all come from one sample, sequenced in a study of molecular identifiers for immune sequencing clone quantification. TCRdb reprocessed the PCR reads with MiXCR, giving one entry per CDR3 protein. The sample holds roughly 320,000 distinct CDR3 sequences, roughly 24% seen once. The specimen sequenced was naive CD8+ T cells from blood, with Jurkat cell RNA spiked in. Subset given: FACS-sorted CD8+CD4-CCR7+CD45RA+ naive T cells. These receptor sequences come from a human donor in good health. Some libraries in this study had Jurkat cell RNA spiked in.

In regard to this clonotype: A read error may explain this, as a much larger clone is one base away. V is TRBV29-1 and J is TRBJ2-7; D is ambiguous. Germline V CDR1 and CDR2: SQVTM, ANQGSEA. CDR3 length: 12 amino acids. Trimming shortened V by 5 bases and J by 5 bases, and 13 bases separated the two germline ends. The CDR3 DNA is TGCAGCGTTAGCAGGTGCAACGACGAGCAGTACTTC. This gives the protein CSVSRCNDEQYF.

This clonotype was recorded once. Relative to the germline gene, one junction end is altered; a read error may explain this. This sequence joins TRBV11-1 and TRBJ2-3; either TRBD1 or TRBD2 may fit D (5 bases each). Germline assignment: CDR1 SGHAT and CDR2 FQDESV (reference sequence). The CDR3 has 15 amino acids. The CDR3 spells CVSSQARGATDTQYF. Written as DNA, the CDR3 is TGTGTCAGCAGCCAAGCCCGGGGCGCGACAGATACGCAGTATTTT.

The table lists this clonotype with many counts. The rearrangement links TRBV7-9 to TRBJ2-3, with a tentative D call TRBD2 (5 bases). V was shortened by 2 bases and J by 5 bases, with 14 bases between the two germline ends. The CDR3 is 15 residues long. Germline CDR1 and CDR2: SEHNR and FQNEAQ (reference sequence). CDR3 amino acids: CASSLLTYAGDTQYF. CDR3 DNA sequence: TGTGCCAGCAGCTTACTCACCTACGCGGGAGATACGCAGTATTTT.

Note on this clonotype: Since no conserved phenylalanine or tryptophan closes the CDR3, a read error is the likely cause. The DNA is left out, because the CDR3 cannot be placed on it with certainty; the CDR3 is given as TCRdb lists it. The V gene is TRBV29-1, the J gene TRBJ1-1. The CDR3 is 16 amino acids long, termini counted. Germline V gene data show CDR1 as SQVTM and CDR2 as ANQGSEA. CDR3 residues: CSVDLLGEKLNTEAIY.

This clonotype has ten or more counts. The V gene is TRBV4-2, the J gene TRBJ1-1, with unresolved D. The CDR3 is made up of 14 amino acids. CDR1 is LGHNA, CDR2 YNFKEQ, per germline. Trimming pared 0 bases from V and 0 bases from J, leaving 5 bases between. The CDR3 here is CASSQDSLNTEAFF. The CDR3 coding sequence is TGTGCCAGCAGCCAAGACAGCTTGAACACTGAAGCTTTCTTT.

A remark on this clonotype: Relative to the germline gene, one junction end is altered; a read error may explain this. The J gene is TRBJ2-5, the V gene TRBV28; 10 positions agree with TRBD1. The CDR3 contains 14 residues. Per the germline V gene, CDR1 is MDHEN and CDR2 is SYDVKM. CDR3 sequence: CVSSQTGGSETQYF. For the CDR3, the DNA is TGTGTCAGCAGCCAGACAGGGGGCTCAGAGACCCAGTACTTC.

To note about this clonotype: A much larger clone differs from this one at a single base, so this may be a read error. The chain combines TRBV4-3 with TRBJ2-7; no clear D gene. The CDR3 extends over 12 amino acids. From germline, CDR1 is LGHNA and CDR2 YSLEER. The V and J ends lost 3 bases and 8 bases respectively, with 11 bases between them. The CDR3 nucleotides read TGCGCCAGCAGCCAGTTGAGGTACAAGCAGTACTTC. Protein sequence: CASSQLRYKQYF.

Concerning this clonotype itself: A much larger clone differs by one base, so this may be a read error. The chain links TRBV9 to TRBJ2-2; D possibly matches TRBD1 or TRBD2 (5 bases each). CDR3 length: 16 amino acids. Germline V gene lookup returns CDR1 SGDLS and CDR2 YYNGEE. The CDR3 DNA reads TGTGCCAGCAGCGTAGGGGGCAGTGGCAACACCGGGGAGCTGATTTTT. The encoded protein is CASSVGGSGNTGELIF.

Ten or more counts support this clonotype. The V call is TRBV2, the J call TRBJ1-4; D might be TRBD1 (5 bases). Per germline, CDR1 SNHLY and CDR2 FYNNEI. This CDR3 spans 15 amino acids. Between the trimmed V and J ends, which lost 4 bases and 6 bases, there was a span of 15 bases. CDR3 DNA sequence: TGTGCCAGCAGTGGGTTGTCAGGGCCGTATGAAAAACTGTTTTTT. Translation gives CASSGLSGPYEKLFF.

Ten or more counts support this clonotype. The gene calls are TRBV29-1 and TRBJ2-1; 12 nucleotides match TRBD2. Germline V gene data show CDR1 as SQVTM and CDR2 as ANQGSEA. With V trimmed by 1 base and J by 5 bases, 0 bases remained unmatched. This CDR3 spans 14 amino acids. The CDR3 DNA follows: TGCAGCGTTGAAGGACTAGCGGGAGACAATGAGCAGTTCTTC. Its translation: CSVEGLAGDNEQFF.

This clonotype was seen repeatedly, ten times or more. This chain uses TRBV28 with TRBJ2-2; 13 nucleotides agree with TRBD2. This CDR3 is built from 20 residues. CDR1 and CDR2 from the germline V gene are MDHEN and SYDVKM. The ends lost 4 bases at V and 6 bases at J; junction bases unmatched: 17. As DNA, the CDR3 is TGTGCCAGCAGTTCCCCCAAGACTAGCGGGGGGACAGGGGTCGCCGGGGAGCTGTTTTTT. Encoded protein: CASSSPKTSGGTGVAGELFF.

Points on this clonotype: Relative to the germline gene, one junction end is altered; a read error may explain this. The chain is built from TRBV4-1 and TRBJ2-1; D may match TRBD1 or TRBD2 (5 bases each). CDR1 and CDR2 from the germline V gene are MGHRA and YSYEKL. The CDR3 is 17 residues long. In nucleotides, the CDR3 is TGCGCCAGCGGCCAAGCAGGGCGGCGCTGGAATAGCGATGAGCAGTTCTTC. This translates into CASGQAGRRWNSDEQFF.

This clonotype has at least ten counts. The chain joins TRBV20-1 to TRBJ1-1; unclear D gene. Trimming took off 0 bases at V and 2 bases at J, with 13 bases between the two ends. Germline V gene lookup returns CDR1 DFQATT and CDR2 SNEGSKA (reference sequence). CDR3 length equals 15 residues. For the CDR3, the DNA is TGCAGTGCTAGAGATCCGTTGGGTCCTAACACTGAAGCTTTCTTT. Its protein is CSARDPLGPNTEAFF.

The V gene is TRBV15, the J gene TRBJ2-5; D unresolved. Trimming pared 0 bases from V and 2 bases from J, leaving 10 bases between. This CDR3 is 15 amino acids long. Germline CDR1 LNHNV, CDR2 YYDKDF (reference sequence). As DNA, the CDR3 is TGTGCCACCAGCAGAGATTCGTATAGTCAAGAGACCCAGTACTTC. This translates into CATSRDSYSQETQYF.

This clonotype was seen once. This sequence joins TRBV3-1 and TRBJ2-1; 8 positions match TRBD2. The trim removed 4 bases at V and 7 bases at J, leaving 9 bases unmatched. CDR3 length: 15 amino acids. The germline V gene has CDR1 LGHDT and CDR2 YNNKEL (reference sequence). The CDR3 sequence is CASSLWTSRGNEQFF. The CDR3 DNA is TGTGCCAGCAGCCTATGGACTAGCCGGGGGAATGAGCAGTTCTTC.